This T cell receptor beta chain was observed in a study of response to subunit inactivated influenza vaccine. TCRdb reprocessed the RT-PCR reads with MiXCR, giving one entry per CDR3 protein. This sample yields a few hundred thousand distinct CDR3 sequences, of which about 10% are seen a single time; 8% to 13% belongs to the top ten. The germline V and J ends were trimmed by 0 bases and 3 bases, with 14 bases remaining between them. The CDR3 has 16 residues. Germline V gene sequence: CDR1 LGHNA, CDR2 YNFKEQ. This clonotype appeared a few times. The data also belong to a second study, concerning T cells expressing NK-cell markers. That work contributes: UMIs accompanied the 5'RACE template switching by which TCR beta cDNA was made.

Sequencing was performed on PBMCs from blood, taken on the day of vaccination. The V and J genes are TRBV4-2 and TRBJ1-1, with D tentatively TRBD1 (5 bases). The receptor comes from a man aged 50 to 59 who received an inactivated influenza vaccine. CDR3 DNA sequence: TGTGCCAGCAGCCAAGATCGTAACAGGATGGACACTGAAGCTTTCTTT. Its translation: CASSQDRNRMDTEAFF.